One and the same sample provided the 11 T cell receptor beta chains below, sequenced in a study of CD8 T cells in Susac syndrome. Reverse transcription of roughly 0.5 to 1 ug RNA was carried out with random hexamers. In TCRdb, the immunoSEQ multiplex PCR reads were re-called with MiXCR into one record per CDR3 protein. The data hold approximately 210,000 distinct CDR3 sequences, with about 95% observed a single time. Source material: CD4+ T cells from PBMCs. The receptor source for this set is a human donor with multiple sclerosis.

The chain combines TRBV6-2 or TRBV6-3 with TRBJ2-1; D is uncertain. The germline gives CDR1 MNHEY, CDR2 SVGEGT. CDR3 length equals 13 residues. V dropped 3 bases and J dropped 0 bases, with 3 bases sitting between them. In nucleotides, the CDR3 is TGTGCCAGCAGTTATAGCTCCTACAATGAGCAGTTCTTC. It translates to CASSYSSYNEQFF.

The gene calls are TRBV24-1 and TRBJ2-1, with D tentatively TRBD1 (6 bases). This CDR3 spans 16 amino acids. Trimming stripped 4 bases from V and 6 bases from J, with 18 bases between. CDR1 is KGHDR, CDR2 SFDVKD, per germline. CDR3 residues: CATSDSTGHPGNEQFF. The CDR3 coding sequence is TGTGCCACCAGTGACTCCACAGGGCACCCAGGCAATGAGCAGTTCTTC.

The gene calls are TRBV10-3 and TRBJ2-7; D remains ambiguous. The CDR3 totals 11 residues. The V and J ends lost 2 bases and 3 bases respectively, with 2 bases between them. Germline CDR1 and CDR2: ENHRY and SYGVKD. CDR3 loop: CAISEGYEQYF. DNA of the CDR3: TGTGCCATCAGTGAGGGCTACGAGCAGTACTTC.

The V and J genes are TRBV5-1 and TRBJ2-7; D perhaps matches TRBD2 (6 bases). Trimming removed 0 bases from V and 6 bases from J, with 10 bases in between. CDR3 length equals 13 residues. Germline lookup yields CDR1 SGHRS and CDR2 YFSETQ. CDR3 DNA: TGCGCCAGCAGCTTGGACTCGACTAGCGAGCAGTACTTC. Residues: CASSLDSTSEQYF.

The genes are TRBV24-1 and TRBJ2-1; TRBD1 might be the D (5 bases). Trimming pared 0 bases from V and 8 bases from J, leaving 7 bases between. Germline V CDR1 and CDR2: KGHDR, SFDVKD. This CDR3 is 13 amino acids long. The CDR3 protein is CATSDLRGHEQFF. The CDR3 region has the DNA TGTGCCACCAGTGATTTGAGGGGTCATGAGCAGTTCTTC.

The chain combines TRBV20-1 with TRBJ2-5, with a weak D call TRBD2 (5 bases). CDR1 DFQATT and CDR2 SNEGSKA come from the germline V gene (reference sequence). With 0 bases removed from V and 7 bases from J, the gap between germline ends came to 12 bases. The CDR3 is 13 residues long. The CDR3 spells CSARETVRGTQYF. The CDR3 bases are TGCAGTGCTAGAGAGACGGTTCGGGGGACCCAGTACTTC.

The chain couples TRBV5-1 to TRBJ1-6, with D unresolved. Looked up from germline, CDR1 is SGHRS and CDR2 is YFSETQ. The CDR3 runs to 14 residues. Trimming pared 0 bases from V and 7 bases from J, leaving 8 bases between. The CDR3 reads CASSLGGVNSPLHF. CDR3 sequence (DNA): TGCGCCAGCAGCTTGGGAGGTGTAAATTCACCCCTCCACTTT.

The sample holds one count of this clonotype. The chain uses TRBV5-6 and TRBJ2-2; D call uncertain. Looked up from germline, CDR1 is SGHDT and CDR2 is YYEEEE. The ends were cut back, 0 bases at V and 6 bases at J, with 12 bases in the middle. The CDR3 has 15 residues. In DNA form, the CDR3 reads TGTGCCAGCAGCTTGGCCATCGGCCCGTCCGGGGAGCTGTTTTTT. It is translated as CASSLAIGPSGELFF.

CDR3 protein: CASSLATFYEQYF. The CDR3 DNA reads TGTGCCAGCAGCTTAGCTACATTCTACGAGCAGTACTTC. This rearrangement joins TRBV7-6 to TRBJ2-7; D is ambiguous. The CDR3 is made up of 13 amino acids. Germline values: CDR1 SGHVS, CDR2 FNYEAQ. Trimming stripped 0 bases from V and 3 bases from J, with 6 bases between.

The V and J genes are TRBV20-1 and TRBJ2-7; TRBD2 is a possible D gene (7 bases). The CDR3 has 15 residues. In germline, CDR1 is DFQATT, CDR2 SNEGSKA (reference sequence). The V gene lost 6 bases and the J gene lost 4 bases, with 22 bases spanning the gap. CDR3 sequence (DNA): TGCAGTGCCCCTGCGGTCGGTAGGGGGGGGTACGAGCAGTACTTC. Its translation is CSAPAVGRGGYEQYF.

This chain connects TRBV18 to TRBJ2-5; no definite D call. The germline V and J ends were trimmed by 1 base and 3 bases, with 6 bases remaining between them. The CDR3 sequence is 13 residues long. Germline V gene sequence: CDR1 KGHSH, CDR2 LQKENI. For the CDR3, the DNA is TGTGCCAGCTCACCACTGAGCGAAGAGACCCAGTACTTC. This translates into CASSPLSEETQYF. Full variable domain (missing parts from reference TRBV18 and TRBJ2-5): NAGVMQNPRHLVRRRGQEARLRCSPMKGHSHVYWYRQLPEEGLKFMVYLQKENIIDESGMPKERFSAEFPKEGPSILRIQQVVRGDSAAYFCASSPLSEETQYFGPGTRLLVL.